This T cell receptor beta chain was identified in a study of T cells after yellow fever vaccination. CDR1 and CDR2 (germline): DFQATT, SNEGSKA (reference sequence). This CDR3 contains 17 residues. V lost 3 bases to trimming and J lost 4 bases; unmatched junction nucleotides: 7. The table lists this clonotype with a few counts. Its antigen is not identified. General study findings and limits: By day 5 rather than day 15, the secondary response had peaked, though it was weaker.

MiXCR, applied by TCRdb to the 5' RACE reads, yields one record per CDR3 protein. This table holds hundreds of thousands of distinct CDR3 sequences, 13% found once. The TCR was taken from a man aged 25 to 40 who received the YFV17D yellow fever vaccine. The rearrangement uses TRBV20-1 and TRBJ2-3; 16 bases match TRBD2. The sequenced sample was PBMCs, obtained on the day of the yellow fever booster vaccination. The CDR3 loop is CSASGTSGRASADTQYF. For the CDR3, the DNA is TGCAGTGCTAGTGGGACTAGCGGGAGGGCCTCGGCAGATACGCAGTATTTT.